The next 8 T cell receptor beta chains were all read from a single sample in a study of T cells expressing NK-cell markers. TCRdb reworked the 5' RACE reads into one entry per CDR3 protein, no DNA. Its table records about 460,000 distinct CDR3 sequences. Sequencing was performed on blood T cells: a sorted CD56 or NKG2C T cell subset, CD4+ or CD8+ T cells, or bulk PBMC T cells (not recorded which). The origin of the receptors is a woman in her 50s in good health.

This sequence joins TRBV20-1 and TRBJ2-1; lacking DNA, the TRBD2 call made by TCRdb goes unchecked. CDR3 length: 14 residues. Germline V gene lookup returns CDR1 DFQATT and CDR2 SNEGSKA (reference sequence). The CDR3 spells CSPYSGTRDNEQFF.

This sequence joins TRBV5-5 and TRBJ2-1; TCRdb picks TRBD2, but there is no DNA to check that call. The CDR3 is 14 amino acids. The germline V gene encodes CDR1 SGHKS and CDR2 YYEKEE (reference sequence). CDR3 region: CASSSLAGWDEQFF.

This chain connects TRBV29-1 to TRBJ1-1. Germline assignment: CDR1 SQVTM and CDR2 ANQGSEA. There are 15 residues in the CDR3. The chain's CDR3 is CSVEGRSGVNTEAFF.

The CDR3 is CSVRDGSYEQYF. The V gene is TRBV29-1, the J gene TRBJ2-7. CDR1 SQVTM and CDR2 ANQGSEA come from the germline V gene. There are 12 residues in the CDR3.

V gene TRBV5-1 combines with J gene TRBJ2-2. The CDR3 loop spans 14 amino acids. Germline V CDR1 and CDR2: SGHRS, YFSETQ. CDR3 protein: CASERGANTGELFF.

The chain links TRBV11-2 to TRBJ2-2. The V gene's germline CDR1 is SGHAT and CDR2 FQNNGV. The CDR3 runs 15 residues. The CDR3 is CASSFLGTDTGELFF.

The J gene is TRBJ2-3, the V gene TRBV7-2. This CDR3 region has 11 residues. CDR1 and CDR2 from the germline V gene are SGHTA and FQGNSA. The CDR3 region is CASSLKATQYF. The whole variable domain, filled in from reference TRBV7-2 and TRBJ2-3, reads GAGVSQSPSNKVTEKGKDVELRCDPISGHTALYWYRQSLGQGLEFLIYFQGNSAPDKSGLPSDRFSAERTGGSVSTLTIQRTQQEDSAVYLCASSLKATQYFGPGTRLTVL.

The genes are TRBV25-1 and TRBJ2-2; the TCRdb call, TRBD2, lacks DNA for checking. This CDR3 has 15 residues. Germline V CDR1 and CDR2: MGHDK, SYGVNS. CDR3 sequence: CASSAGTSGTGELFF.